Below are 32 T cell receptor beta chains sequenced from a single sample in a study of T cell responses to AZD1222 COVID-19 vaccine. Generated by immunoSEQ multiplex PCR, the TCRdb table keeps only in-frame clones and is missing some. The table lists 130,000 or so clones, approximately 94% of them singletons. The sample here was peripheral blood, taken on day 0 of AZD1222 vaccination. The origin of the receptors is an adult in good health.

This chain uses TRBV15 with TRBJ1-5; perhaps TRBD1 as D (6 bases). The CDR3 runs to 17 residues. The V gene's germline CDR1 is LNHNV and CDR2 YYDKDF (reference sequence). V was shortened by 6 bases and J by 0 bases, with 18 bases between the two germline ends. CDR3 residues: CATRNTVGHLSNQPQHF. Here the CDR3 DNA reads TGTGCCACCAGAAATACCGTGGGACACCTTAGCAATCAGCCCCAGCATTTT.

The chain recombines TRBV6-2 or TRBV6-3 with TRBJ2-1; a possible D gene is TRBD1 (5 bases). Between the trimmed V and J ends, which lost 0 bases and 8 bases, there was a span of 14 bases. This CDR3 has 15 residues. Germline CDR1 and CDR2: MNHEY and SVGEGT. The CDR3 protein is CASSYSSFRADEQFF. The CDR3 DNA reads TGTGCCAGCAGTTACTCGTCATTCAGGGCTGATGAGCAGTTCTTC.

This chain uses TRBV21-1 with TRBJ1-3; the table's D call of TRBD1 was not tested on the DNA. TRBV21-1 has pseudogene status. The CDR3 extends over 20 amino acids. In DNA, the CDR3 is TGTGCCAGCAGCATTAGGTCGGTCGAGGACAGGGGGCTATCGTTCCCTGCCATATATTTT. It yields the protein CASSIRSVEDRGLSFPAIYF.

The chain uses TRBV27 and TRBJ1-1, with 7 nucleotides matching TRBD1. The CDR3 runs 14 residues. The germline V gene has CDR1 MNHEY and CDR2 SMNVEV (reference sequence). Losses at the gene ends were 5 bases for V and 0 bases for J; bases not matched to a gene: 3. For the CDR3, the DNA is TGTGCCAGCAGTATGGGACAGATGAACACTGAAGCTTTCTTT. It codes for CASSMGQMNTEAFF.

V and J are TRBV27 and TRBJ2-3, with D perhaps TRBD1 (6 bases). The germline CDR1 and CDR2 sequences are MNHEY and SMNVEV (reference sequence). The CDR3 totals 15 residues. Trimming stripped 4 bases from V and 0 bases from J, with 11 bases between. CDR3 DNA sequence: TGTGCCAGCAGTTCACAGGGCCTTAGCACAGATACGCAGTATTTT. Amino acids: CASSSQGLSTDTQYF.

The V and J genes are TRBV2 and TRBJ1-5, with D unresolved. The ends were cut back, 8 bases at V and 4 bases at J, with 9 bases in the middle. This CDR3 is built from 12 residues. From germline, CDR1 is SNHLY and CDR2 FYNNEI. The CDR3 reads CASQEGNQPQHF. Here the CDR3 DNA reads TGTGCCAGCCAGGAAGGGAATCAGCCCCAGCATTTT.

The genes are TRBV7-9 and TRBJ2-7, with D unresolved. Germline loops: CDR1 SEHNR, CDR2 FQNEAQ (reference sequence). The V and J ends lost 5 bases and 3 bases respectively, with 17 bases between them. The CDR3 runs 15 residues. CDR3 in amino acids: CASSRFNQAFYEQYF. The CDR3 coding sequence is TGTGCCAGCAGCCGATTCAACCAAGCTTTCTACGAGCAGTACTTC. The variable domain in full, with the rest retrieved from reference TRBV7-9 and TRBJ2-7, is DTGVSQNPRHKITKRGQNVTFRCDPISEHNRLYWYRQTLGQGPEFLTYFQNEAQLEKSRLLSDRFSAERPKGSFSTLEIQRTEQGDSAMYLCASSRFNQAFYEQYFGPGTRLTVT.

The V call is TRBV19, the J call TRBJ1-1, with TRBD1 matching over 7 bases. Germline CDR1 is LNHDA and CDR2 is SQIVND (reference sequence). After removal of 8 bases from V and 4 bases from J, the junction contained 13 bases not matched to a gene. The CDR3 spans 15 residues. The chain's CDR3 is CASVLSGGSGTEAFF. Here the CDR3 DNA reads TGTGCCAGTGTCCTTTCAGGGGGGTCGGGCACTGAAGCTTTCTTT. The complete variable domain, with remaining parts taken from reference TRBV19 and TRBJ1-1, reads DGGITQSPKYLFRKEGQNVTLSCEQNLNHDAMYWYRQDPGQGLRLIYYSQIVNDFQKGDIAEGYSVSREKKESFPLTVTSAQKNPTAFYLCASVLSGGSGTEAFFGQGTRLTVV.

The chain carries TRBV7-9 and TRBJ2-1; 9 positions agree with TRBD1. Losses at the gene ends were 5 bases for V and 3 bases for J; bases not matched to a gene: 8. Germline CDR1 SEHNR, CDR2 FQNEAQ (reference sequence). This CDR3 has 16 amino acids. The DNA for the CDR3 is TGTGCCAGCAGCCCCTGGACAGGGGTAAGCTACAATGAGCAGTTCTTC. This encodes CASSPWTGVSYNEQFF. Variable domain in full (rest from reference TRBV7-9 and TRBJ2-1): DTGVSQNPRHKITKRGQNVTFRCDPISEHNRLYWYRQTLGQGPEFLTYFQNEAQLEKSRLLSDRFSAERPKGSFSTLEIQRTEQGDSAMYLCASSPWTGVSYNEQFFGPGTRLTVL.

The chain links TRBV9 to TRBJ2-5; TRBD2 is a possible D gene (5 bases). V was shortened by 0 bases and J by 2 bases, with 11 bases between the two germline ends. From germline, CDR1 is SGDLS and CDR2 YYNGEE. The CDR3 length is 15 residues. In DNA form, the CDR3 reads TGTGCCAGCAGCGTAGATAACGGACTTCAAGAGACCCAGTACTTC. It encodes CASSVDNGLQETQYF.

The chain's CDR3 is CASSNSDEKLFF. The CDR3 nucleotides are TGTGCCAGCAGCAACTCGGATGAAAAACTGTTTTTT. The rearrangement uses TRBV28 and TRBJ1-4; D is uncertain. The CDR3 covers 12 residues. In germline, CDR1 is MDHEN, CDR2 SYDVKM. Trimming stripped 6 bases from V and 6 bases from J, with 8 bases between.

The rearrangement joins TRBV11-2 to TRBJ2-4; the D gene could be TRBD1 or TRBD2 (5 bases each). CDR1 and CDR2 from the germline V gene are SGHAT and FQNNGV. V was shortened by 5 bases and J by 5 bases, with 25 bases between the two germline ends. The CDR3 is 18 residues long. For the CDR3, the DNA is TGTGCCAGCAGCCCTGTATCCGGGACGCCGTTAGGCCAAAACATTCAGTACTTC. Amino acids: CASSPVSGTPLGQNIQYF.

The J gene is TRBJ1-5, the V gene TRBV7-2; unclear D gene. This CDR3 is 14 amino acids long. The germline gives CDR1 SGHTA, CDR2 FQGNSA. Trimming took 5 bases from V and 6 from J, leaving 14 bases between them. The CDR3 DNA reads TGTGCCAGCAGCCCCCCGGGGTCCAGTCAGCCCCAGCATTTT. Its translation: CASSPPGSSQPQHF.

The chain links TRBV28 to TRBJ2-3; D gene ambiguous. Germline CDR1 MDHEN, CDR2 SYDVKM. CDR3 length: 13 residues. V gave up 6 bases and J gave up 0 bases, with 7 bases separating them. The CDR3 DNA follows: TGTGCCAGCAGACAGACTAGCACAGATACGCAGTATTTT. Protein product: CASRQTSTDTQYF.

The V gene is TRBV28, the J gene TRBJ2-5, with 7 bases identical to TRBD2. Germline CDR1 and CDR2: MDHEN and SYDVKM. V dropped 4 bases and J dropped 5; count of bases not matched to a gene: 4. The CDR3 covers 13 residues. This CDR3 is CASSSGGGETQYF. The DNA for the CDR3 is TGTGCCAGCAGTTCGGGGGGTGGGGAGACCCAGTACTTC.

This chain links TRBV6-2 or TRBV6-3 with TRBJ2-5; 12 bases are a match to TRBD2. CDR1 and CDR2 (germline): MNHEY, SVGEGT. V lost 4 bases, J lost 4 bases, and 7 bases stayed unmatched. The CDR3 sequence is 16 residues long. For the CDR3, the DNA is TGTGCCAGCAGTTTTTCTAGCGGGAGGGCCGGAGAGACCCAGTACTTC. It encodes CASSFSSGRAGETQYF.

The rearrangement links TRBV7-8 to TRBJ1-5; no reliable D call. In germline, CDR1 is SGHVS, CDR2 FQNEAQ. V lost 5 bases and J lost 0, with 17 bases in between. This CDR3 has 17 amino acids. CDR3 in DNA: TGTGCCAGCAGCCCGACCCCGGCGGGGATTAGCAATCAGCCCCAGCATTTT. Its protein product is CASSPTPAGISNQPQHF.

V gene TRBV7-9 combines with J gene TRBJ2-3, with D possibly being TRBD2 (5 bases). CDR3 length: 14 amino acids. Trimming cost V 5 bases and J 2 bases, with 11 bases left between them. CDR1 and CDR2 (germline): SEHNR, FQNEAQ (reference sequence). The CDR3 nucleotides are TGTGCCAGCAGCACCGACTACCACACAGATACGCAGTATTTT. The encoded protein is CASSTDYHTDTQYF.

V is TRBV28 and J is TRBJ1-1; no firm D call. From germline, CDR1 is MDHEN and CDR2 SYDVKM. The CDR3 consists of 12 residues. V lost 6 bases, J lost 1 base, and 6 bases lay in between. This CDR3 reads CASSYGNTEAFF. The CDR3 region has the DNA TGTGCCAGCAGCTACGGGAACACTGAAGCTTTCTTT.

The sample holds a few counts of this clone. This same CDR3 is encoded by further DNA sequences in the sample. This sequence joins TRBV7-9 and TRBJ1-2; 7 nucleotides agree with TRBD1. J lost 3 bases, V lost 4 bases, and 2 bases had no gene match. The length of the CDR3 is 13 residues. The V gene's germline CDR1 is SEHNR and CDR2 FQNEAQ (reference sequence). For the CDR3, the DNA is TGTGCCAGCAGCTCCGACAGGGACTATGGCTACACCTTC. This codes for CASSSDRDYGYTF.

The CDR3 DNA is TGTGCCAGCGCCCGGGACGTCGCTGGAAACACCATATATTTT. It encodes CASARDVAGNTIYF. The chain links TRBV2 to TRBJ1-3; possibly TRBD1 for D (5 bases). The CDR3 extends over 14 amino acids. Germline CDR1 is SNHLY and CDR2 is FYNNEI. Trimming cost V 8 bases and J 2 bases, with 13 bases left between them.

The chain has TRBV3-1 (or the pseudogene TRBV3-2) and TRBJ2-5; 7 bases match TRBD1. This CDR3 spans 13 amino acids. With 11 bases clipped from V and 7 bases from J, the junction kept 13 bases outside the gene matches. Germline assignment: CDR1 LGHDT and CDR2 YNNKEL (reference sequence). In nucleotides, the CDR3 is TGTGCCGCCTCACCACAGGGGCCAGGGACCCAGTACTTC. Translated, it gives CAASPQGPGTQYF.

The rearrangement joins TRBV4-2 to TRBJ1-5; D ambiguous. V gave up 1 base and J gave up 7 bases, with 8 bases separating them. Germline CDR1 LGHNA, CDR2 YNFKEQ. This CDR3 region has 13 residues. CDR3 DNA sequence: TGTGCCAGCAGCCAAGCGGTGGACCAGCCCCAGCATTTT. Translating it yields CASSQAVDQPQHF.

This clone was observed once. J is TRBJ2-2 and V is TRBV6-5, with TRBD2 matching over 8 bases. The CDR3 sequence is 16 residues long. Germline V gives CDR1 MNHEY, CDR2 SVGAGI. Trimming took 0 bases from V and 5 from J; bases not matched to a gene: 5. CDR3 in amino acids: CASSYSLAGRTGELFF. The CDR3 DNA reads TGTGCCAGCAGTTACTCCCTAGCGGGTAGGACCGGGGAGCTGTTTTTT.

This chain connects TRBV3-1 (or the pseudogene TRBV3-2) to TRBJ1-1; 7 bases agree with TRBD1. This CDR3 region has 14 residues. Germline trimming cut 2 bases from V and 4 bases from J; bases unmatched to any gene: 4. Germline lookup yields CDR1 LGHDT and CDR2 YNNKEL (reference sequence). CDR3 region: CASSQKGAGTEAFF. CDR3 nucleotide sequence: TGTGCCAGCAGCCAAAAGGGGGCAGGCACTGAAGCTTTCTTT.

The V gene is TRBV15, the J gene TRBJ1-4, with 7 nucleotides matching TRBD1. Germline V lookup: CDR1 LNHNV, CDR2 YYDKDF (reference sequence). This CDR3 has 18 residues. V was clipped by 1 base and J by 8 bases; unmatched bases: 16. CDR3 loop: CATSRVFGGGAFGEKLFF. The CDR3 DNA follows: TGTGCCACCAGCAGAGTCTTCGGAGGGGGCGCATTCGGGGAAAAACTGTTTTTT.

The CDR3: CATSRVSGIYNEQFF. The DNA of the CDR3 is TGTGCCACCAGCAGAGTTAGCGGGATTTACAATGAGCAGTTCTTC. This chain connects TRBV15 to TRBJ2-1; 8 bases are a match to TRBD2. The ends lost 1 base at V and 4 bases at J; junction bases unmatched: 3. The CDR3 totals 15 residues. Germline loops: CDR1 LNHNV, CDR2 YYDKDF (reference sequence).

A remark on this clone: Other nucleotide sequences in the sample specify the same CDR3. The chain couples TRBV27 to TRBJ1-1; tentative D call: TRBD1 (5 bases). Trimming took off 1 base at V and 4 bases at J, with 10 bases between the two ends. This CDR3 spans 14 amino acids. Per germline, CDR1 MNHEY and CDR2 SMNVEV (reference sequence). Written as DNA, the CDR3 is TGTGCCAGCAGTTTATTAGCCGGGGGCACTGAAGCTTTCTTT. Protein product: CASSLLAGGTEAFF.

In DNA, the CDR3 is TGTGCCAGCAGAGCCCGACAGATTAATTCACCCCTCCACTTT. Translation gives CASRARQINSPLHF. This chain uses TRBV6-5 with TRBJ1-6, with D possibly being TRBD1 (5 bases). The length of the CDR3 is 14 residues. The germline gives CDR1 MNHEY, CDR2 SVGAGI. V lost 6 bases, J lost 6 bases, and 12 bases lay in between.

V and J are TRBV28 and TRBJ1-5; 9 nucleotides match TRBD1. The CDR3 runs to 15 residues. The junction had 4 bases not matched to a gene; V was cut back by 4 bases and J by 3 bases. Germline values: CDR1 MDHEN, CDR2 SYDVKM. The CDR3: CASSYDRGVNQPQHF. The CDR3 DNA reads TGTGCCAGCAGTTACGACAGGGGGGTCAATCAGCCCCAGCATTTT.

V usage is TRBV18 and J usage is TRBJ1-5, with D maybe TRBD1 (6 bases). Looked up from germline, CDR1 is KGHSH and CDR2 is LQKENI. CDR3 size: 15 residues. V was trimmed by 6 bases and J by 9 bases, leaving 21 bases between them. The CDR3 sequence is CASSPGGGDAGPQHF. In DNA form, the CDR3 reads TGTGCCAGCTCCCCCGGGGGCGGAGATGCGGGGCCCCAGCATTTT.

The chain couples TRBV5-3 to TRBJ1-2, with 7 nucleotides matching TRBD1. TRBV5-3 carries the ORF label, with uncertain function. CDR3 length: 17 amino acids. J gave up 7 bases and V 4 bases, and 19 bases lay outside the gene matches. The CDR3: CARSPRGDSLRSSGYTF. The CDR3 DNA reads as TGTGCCAGAAGCCCGAGAGGGGACAGCCTAAGGTCGAGTGGCTACACCTTC.